By share of the sample, the clone carrying this TCR beta chain is medium-sized (0.01 to 0.1%). Its antigen is undetermined. The entry originates in a study of vaccination and CD4 T cells after COVID-19. Study-wide context: Six male and four female convalescents took part, two of them Hispanic. Study-level results: The authors studied relatively few convalescent patients and analyzed no early post-infection timepoints.

The Oncomine TCR Beta short-read assay sequenced DNA from cultured CD4+ T cells. TCRdb itself ran the PCR reads through MiXCR, one entry per CDR3 protein. The sample gives approximately 4,300 distinct CDR3 sequences, 38% of which show up once; approximately 23% is in the top ten. The treatment is: approximately 11-day PBMC culture with coronavirus spike peptide pools or control peptides (ViraFEST assay). ViraFEST enlarged antigen-specific T cell populations with peptide pools and afterwards sequenced TCRs. CDR1 and CDR2 (germline): WNHNN, SYGVQD (reference sequence). The junction had 3 bases not matched to a gene; V was cut back by 6 bases and J by 1 base. The CDR3 consists of 14 residues.

The rearrangement uses TRBV10-1 and TRBJ1-5; TRBD1 agrees at 7 bases. This sequence originates from a human donor who had recovered from COVID-19. The sequencing input was CD4+ T cells from blood, cultured in vitro. The CDR3 sequence is CASSTGQSNQPQHF. In nucleotides, the CDR3 is TGCGCCAGCAGCACGGGACAGAGCAATCAGCCCCAGCATTTT.